One T cell receptor beta chain is described in this entry. Its antigen is as yet unknown. The data were taken from a study of cytomegalovirus exposure and HLA in healthy donors. Study in general: Around 85 million unique TCR sequences came from HLA-typed donors in an early release. Study-level findings and limits: HLA alleles showed associations with 15,000 to 20,000 TCR beta sequences in a later analysis, at a 0.05 false discovery rate. A highly shared variant cluster was judged a likely technical artifact. Some V segments, TRBV6-2 and TRBV6-3 among them, were indistinguishable and were therefore excluded.

Trimming shortened V by 0 bases and J by 2 bases, and 10 bases separated the two germline ends. The germline V gene has CDR1 SGHNT and CDR2 YYREEE (reference sequence). The CDR3 has 15 residues. With 60 Vbeta and 13 Jbeta primers, the PCR was carried out. Sequencing was performed with immunoSEQ multiplex PCR; in TCRdb, only in-frame clones are kept and a portion is missing. This sample's table has 170,000 or so clones. This TCR came from a young man in good health and CMV-seronegative. Sequencing was carried out using PBMCs. The rearrangement uses TRBV5-4 and TRBJ2-3; tentatively, D is TRBD2 (6 bases). CDR3 loop: CASSLAAGHTDTQYF. For the CDR3, the DNA is TGTGCCAGCAGCTTGGCGGCGGGGCACACAGATACGCAGTATTTT.